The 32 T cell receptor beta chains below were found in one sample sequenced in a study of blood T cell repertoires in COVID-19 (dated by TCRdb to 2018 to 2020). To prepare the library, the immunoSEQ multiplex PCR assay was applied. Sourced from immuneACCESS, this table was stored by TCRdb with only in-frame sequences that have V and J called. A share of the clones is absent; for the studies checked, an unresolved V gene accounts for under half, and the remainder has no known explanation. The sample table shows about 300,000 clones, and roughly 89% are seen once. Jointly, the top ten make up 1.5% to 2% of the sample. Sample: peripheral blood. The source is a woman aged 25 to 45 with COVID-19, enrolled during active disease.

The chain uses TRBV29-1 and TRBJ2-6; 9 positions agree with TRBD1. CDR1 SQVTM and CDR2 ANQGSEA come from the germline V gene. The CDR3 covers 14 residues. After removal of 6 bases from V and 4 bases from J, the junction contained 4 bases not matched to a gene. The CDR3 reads CSVTGGGGANVLTF. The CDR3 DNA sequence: TGCAGCGTGACAGGGGGAGGAGGGGCCAACGTCCTGACTTTC.

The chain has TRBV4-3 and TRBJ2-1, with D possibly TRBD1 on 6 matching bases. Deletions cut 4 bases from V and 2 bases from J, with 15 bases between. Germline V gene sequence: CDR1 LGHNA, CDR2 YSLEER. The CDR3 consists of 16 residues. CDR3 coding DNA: TGCGCCAGCAGCCCTGGGATAGCAGGGGCCTACAATGAGCAGTTCTTC. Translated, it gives CASSPGIAGAYNEQFF.

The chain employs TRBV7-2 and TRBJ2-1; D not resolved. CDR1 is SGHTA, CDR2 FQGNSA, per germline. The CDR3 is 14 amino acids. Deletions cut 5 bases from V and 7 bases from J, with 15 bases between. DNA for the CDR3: TGTGCCAGCAGCATGGGCCCGCACCCGAATGAGCAGTTCTTC. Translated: CASSMGPHPNEQFF.

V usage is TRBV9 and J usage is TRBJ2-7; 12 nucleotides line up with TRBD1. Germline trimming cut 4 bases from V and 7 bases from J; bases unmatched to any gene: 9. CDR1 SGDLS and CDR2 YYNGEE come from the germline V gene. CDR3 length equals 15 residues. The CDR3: CASSTPGQGAEEQYF. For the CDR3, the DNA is TGTGCCAGCAGCACCCCGGGACAGGGGGCGGAGGAGCAGTACTTC. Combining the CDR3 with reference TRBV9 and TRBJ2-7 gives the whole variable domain DSGVTQTPKHLITATGQRVTLRCSPRSGDLSVYWYQQSLDQGLQFLIQYYNGEERAKGNILERFSAQQFPDLHSELNLSSLELGDSALYFCASSTPGQGAEEQYFGPGTRLTVT.

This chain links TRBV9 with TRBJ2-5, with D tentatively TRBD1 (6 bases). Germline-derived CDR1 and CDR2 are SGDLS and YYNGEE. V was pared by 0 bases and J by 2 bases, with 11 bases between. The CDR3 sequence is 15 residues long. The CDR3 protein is CASSVATGTQETQYF. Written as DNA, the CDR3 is TGTGCCAGCAGCGTAGCTACCGGGACACAAGAGACCCAGTACTTC.

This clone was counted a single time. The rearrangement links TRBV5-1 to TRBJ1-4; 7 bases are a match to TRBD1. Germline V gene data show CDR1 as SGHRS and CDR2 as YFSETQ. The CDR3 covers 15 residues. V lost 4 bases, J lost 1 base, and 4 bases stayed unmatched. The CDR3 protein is CASSVPGGTNEKLFF. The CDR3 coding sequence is TGCGCCAGCAGCGTACCAGGGGGAACTAATGAAAAACTGTTTTTT. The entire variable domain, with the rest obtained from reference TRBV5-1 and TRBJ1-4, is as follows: KAGVTQTPRYLIKTRGQQVTLSCSPISGHRSVSWYQQTPGQGLQFLFEYFSETQRNKGNFPGRFSGRQFSNSRSEMNVSTLELGDSALYLCASSVPGGTNEKLFFGSGTQLSVL.

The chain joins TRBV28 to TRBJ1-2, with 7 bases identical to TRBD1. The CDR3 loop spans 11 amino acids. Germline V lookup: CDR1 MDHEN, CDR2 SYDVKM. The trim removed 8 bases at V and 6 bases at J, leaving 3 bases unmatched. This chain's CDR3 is CASGQAHGYTF. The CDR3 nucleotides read TGTGCCAGCGGACAGGCCCATGGCTACACCTTC.

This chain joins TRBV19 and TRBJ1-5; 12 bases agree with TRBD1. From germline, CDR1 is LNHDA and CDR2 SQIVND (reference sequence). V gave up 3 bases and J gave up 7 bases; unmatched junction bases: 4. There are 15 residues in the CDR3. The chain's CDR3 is CASSIGTGGSQPQHF. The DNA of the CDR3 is TGTGCCAGTAGTATTGGGACAGGGGGCAGCCAGCCCCAGCATTTT.

Written as DNA, the CDR3 is TGTGCCATCAGTGCCGGGAATGGCCGCAATCAGCCCCAGCATTTT. Protein: CAISAGNGRNQPQHF. This rearrangement joins TRBV10-3 to TRBJ1-5; D ambiguous. CDR3 length: 15 amino acids. In germline, CDR1 is ENHRY, CDR2 SYGVKD. V was pared by 4 bases and J by 2 bases, with 12 bases between.

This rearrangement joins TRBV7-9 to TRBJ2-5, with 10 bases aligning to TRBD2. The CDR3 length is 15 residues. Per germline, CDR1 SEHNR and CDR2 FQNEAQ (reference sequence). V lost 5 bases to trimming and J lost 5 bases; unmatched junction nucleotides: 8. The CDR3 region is CASSQSLAGVETQYF. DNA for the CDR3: TGTGCCAGCAGCCAGTCTCTAGCGGGGGTGGAGACCCAGTACTTC.

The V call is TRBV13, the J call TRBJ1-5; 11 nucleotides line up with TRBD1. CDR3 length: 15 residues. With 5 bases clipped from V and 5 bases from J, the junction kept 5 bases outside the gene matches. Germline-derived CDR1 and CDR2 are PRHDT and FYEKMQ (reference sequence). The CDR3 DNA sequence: TGTGCCAGCAGCCTCGGGACAGGGGGTTATCAGCCCCAGCATTTT. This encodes CASSLGTGGYQPQHF. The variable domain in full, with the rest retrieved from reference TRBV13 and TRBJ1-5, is AAGVIQSPRHLIKEKRETATLKCYPIPRHDTVYWYQQGPGQDPQFLISFYEKMQSDKGSIPDRFSAQQFSDYHSELNMSSLELGDSALYFCASSLGTGGYQPQHFGDGTRLSIL.

The CDR3 nucleotides read TGTGCCAGCAGCCTTCAGGCCCCGAGCACTGAAGCTTTCTTT. It encodes CASSLQAPSTEAFF. The rearrangement links TRBV5-6 to TRBJ1-1; D call uncertain. CDR3 size: 14 residues. Trimming shortened V by 4 bases and J by 4 bases, and 14 bases separated the two germline ends. The germline V gene encodes CDR1 SGHDT and CDR2 YYEEEE.

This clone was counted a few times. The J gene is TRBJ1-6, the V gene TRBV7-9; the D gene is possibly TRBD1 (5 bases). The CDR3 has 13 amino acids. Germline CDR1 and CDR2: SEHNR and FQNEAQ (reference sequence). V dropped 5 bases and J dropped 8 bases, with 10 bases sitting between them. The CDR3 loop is CASSEVGHSPLHF. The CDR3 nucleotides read TGTGCCAGCAGCGAAGTGGGGCATTCACCCCTCCACTTT.

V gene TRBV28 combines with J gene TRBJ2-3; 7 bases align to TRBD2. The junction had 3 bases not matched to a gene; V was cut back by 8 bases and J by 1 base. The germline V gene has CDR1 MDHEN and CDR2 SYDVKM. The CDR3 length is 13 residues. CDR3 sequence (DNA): TGTGCCAGCGGGACTAAGGGCACAGATACGCAGTATTTT. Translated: CASGTKGTDTQYF.

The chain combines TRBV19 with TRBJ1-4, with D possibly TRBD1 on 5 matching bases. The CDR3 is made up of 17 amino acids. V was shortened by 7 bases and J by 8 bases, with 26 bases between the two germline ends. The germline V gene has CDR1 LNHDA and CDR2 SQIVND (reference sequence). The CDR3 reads CASTGEGALARGEKLFF. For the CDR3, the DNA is TGTGCCAGTACCGGGGAGGGCGCGCTCGCGCGGGGCGAAAAACTGTTTTTT. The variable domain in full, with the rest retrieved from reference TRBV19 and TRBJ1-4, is DGGITQSPKYLFRKEGQNVTLSCEQNLNHDAMYWYRQDPGQGLRLIYYSQIVNDFQKGDIAEGYSVSREKKESFPLTVTSAQKNPTAFYLCASTGEGALARGEKLFFGSGTQLSVL.

CDR3 DNA sequence: TGTGCCAGCAGCCTGGGAGGCGGGGCAACTAATGAAAAACTGTTTTTT. This translates into CASSLGGGATNEKLFF. The J gene is TRBJ1-4, the V gene TRBV9; D remains unclear. The CDR3 contains 16 residues. V lost 4 bases, J lost 0 bases, and 13 bases lay in between. Germline loops: CDR1 SGDLS, CDR2 YYNGEE.

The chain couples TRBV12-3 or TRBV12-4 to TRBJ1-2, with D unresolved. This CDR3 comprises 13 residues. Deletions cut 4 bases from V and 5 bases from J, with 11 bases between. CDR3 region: CASSSEGRYGYTF. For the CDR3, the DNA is TGTGCCAGCAGTTCGGAGGGAAGGTATGGCTACACCTTC.

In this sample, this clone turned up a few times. CDR3 in DNA: TGTGCCAGCAGTCGACAACAGGGTAGGAATTCACCCCTCCACTTT. Protein sequence: CASSRQQGRNSPLHF. This chain links TRBV6-2 or TRBV6-3 with TRBJ1-6; a possible D gene is TRBD1 (6 bases). Germline assignment: CDR1 MNHEY and CDR2 SVGEGT. V lost 5 bases, J lost 7 bases, and 15 bases lay in between. CDR3 length: 15 amino acids.

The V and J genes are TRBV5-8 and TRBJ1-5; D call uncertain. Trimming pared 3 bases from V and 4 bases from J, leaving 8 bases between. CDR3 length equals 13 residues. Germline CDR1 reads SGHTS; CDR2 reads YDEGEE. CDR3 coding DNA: TGTGCCAGCAGCTCTCTCTTAAATCAGCCCCAGCATTTT. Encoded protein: CASSSLLNQPQHF.

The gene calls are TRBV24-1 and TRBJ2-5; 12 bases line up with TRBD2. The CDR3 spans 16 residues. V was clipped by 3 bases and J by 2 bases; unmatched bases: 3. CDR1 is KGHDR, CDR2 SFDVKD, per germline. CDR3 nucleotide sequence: TGTGCCACCAGTGATACTAGCGGGGGGATACAAGAGACCCAGTACTTC. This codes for CATSDTSGGIQETQYF.

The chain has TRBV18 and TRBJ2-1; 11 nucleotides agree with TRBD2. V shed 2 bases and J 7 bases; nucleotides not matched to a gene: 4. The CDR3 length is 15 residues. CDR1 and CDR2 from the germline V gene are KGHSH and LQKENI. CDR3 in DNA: TGTGCCAGCTCACCAAGGGGACTAGCGGCAAATGAGCAGTTCTTC. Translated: CASSPRGLAANEQFF. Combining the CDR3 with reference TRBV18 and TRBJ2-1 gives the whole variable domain NAGVMQNPRHLVRRRGQEARLRCSPMKGHSHVYWYRQLPEEGLKFMVYLQKENIIDESGMPKERFSAEFPKEGPSILRIQQVVRGDSAAYFCASSPRGLAANEQFFGPGTRLTVL.

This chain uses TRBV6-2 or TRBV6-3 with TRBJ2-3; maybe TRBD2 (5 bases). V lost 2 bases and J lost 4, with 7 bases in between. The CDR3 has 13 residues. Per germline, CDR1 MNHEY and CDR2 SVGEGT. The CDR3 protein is CASSYTGSDTQYF. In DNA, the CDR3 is TGTGCCAGCAGTTACACGGGGTCAGATACGCAGTATTTT.

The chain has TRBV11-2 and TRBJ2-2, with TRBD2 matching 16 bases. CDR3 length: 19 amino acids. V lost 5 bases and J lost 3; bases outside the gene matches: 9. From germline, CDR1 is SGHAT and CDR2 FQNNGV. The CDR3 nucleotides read TGTGCCAGCAGCGGACCCGGGACTAGCGGGGGGGCGGACACCGGGGAGCTGTTTTTT. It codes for CASSGPGTSGGADTGELFF. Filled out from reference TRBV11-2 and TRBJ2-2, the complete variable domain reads EAGVAQSPRYKIIEKRQSVAFWCNPISGHATLYWYQQILGQGPKLLIQFQNNGVVDDSQLPKDRFSAERLKGVDSTLKIQPAKLEDSAVYLCASSGPGTSGGADTGELFFGEGSRLTVL.

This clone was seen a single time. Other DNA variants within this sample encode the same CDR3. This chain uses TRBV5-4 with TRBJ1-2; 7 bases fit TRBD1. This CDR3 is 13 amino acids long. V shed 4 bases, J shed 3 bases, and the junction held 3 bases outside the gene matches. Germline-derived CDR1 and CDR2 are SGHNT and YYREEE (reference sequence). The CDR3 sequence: CASSLDRDYGYTF. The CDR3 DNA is TGTGCCAGCAGCCTAGACAGGGACTATGGCTACACCTTC.

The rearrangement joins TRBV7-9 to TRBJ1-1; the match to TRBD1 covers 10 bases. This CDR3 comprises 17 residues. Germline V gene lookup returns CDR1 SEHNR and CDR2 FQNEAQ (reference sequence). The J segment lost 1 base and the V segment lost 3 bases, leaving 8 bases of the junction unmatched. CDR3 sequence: CASSFGDRGRANTEAFF. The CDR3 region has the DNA TGTGCCAGCAGCTTTGGGGACAGGGGAAGGGCGAACACTGAAGCTTTCTTT.

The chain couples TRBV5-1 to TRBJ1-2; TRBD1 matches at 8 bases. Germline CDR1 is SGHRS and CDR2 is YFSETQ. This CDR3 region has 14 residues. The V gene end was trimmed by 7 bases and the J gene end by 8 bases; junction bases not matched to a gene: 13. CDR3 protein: CASSPQGQGQGYTF. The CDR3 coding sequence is TGCGCCAGCTCCCCTCAAGGACAGGGACAGGGCTACACCTTC.

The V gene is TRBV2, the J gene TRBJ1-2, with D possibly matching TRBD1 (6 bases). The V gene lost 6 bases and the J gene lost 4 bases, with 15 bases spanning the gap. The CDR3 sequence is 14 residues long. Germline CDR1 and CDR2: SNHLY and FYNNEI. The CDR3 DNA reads TGTGCCAGCAGCCCCCGGACAGACTTCTATGGCTACACCTTC. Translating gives CASSPRTDFYGYTF.

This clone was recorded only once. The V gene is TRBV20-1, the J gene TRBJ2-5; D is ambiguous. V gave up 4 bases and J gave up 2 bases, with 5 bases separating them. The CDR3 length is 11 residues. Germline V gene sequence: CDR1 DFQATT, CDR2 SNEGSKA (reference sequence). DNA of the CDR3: TGCAGTGCTAACCGGCAAGAGACCCAGTACTTC. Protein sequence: CSANRQETQYF.

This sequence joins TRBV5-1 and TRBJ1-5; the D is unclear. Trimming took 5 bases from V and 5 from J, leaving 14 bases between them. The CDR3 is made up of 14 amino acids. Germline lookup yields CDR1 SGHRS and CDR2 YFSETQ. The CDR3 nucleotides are TGCGCCAGCAGGAATGGGGAGGGAGATCAGCCCCAGCATTTT. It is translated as CASRNGEGDQPQHF.

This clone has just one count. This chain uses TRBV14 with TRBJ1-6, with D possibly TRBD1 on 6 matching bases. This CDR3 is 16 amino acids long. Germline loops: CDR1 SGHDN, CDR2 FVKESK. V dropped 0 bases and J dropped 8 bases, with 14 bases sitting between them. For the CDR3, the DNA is TGTGCCAGCAGCCAAGATCGAGGGGGAGTTCATTCACCCCTCCACTTT. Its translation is CASSQDRGGVHSPLHF.

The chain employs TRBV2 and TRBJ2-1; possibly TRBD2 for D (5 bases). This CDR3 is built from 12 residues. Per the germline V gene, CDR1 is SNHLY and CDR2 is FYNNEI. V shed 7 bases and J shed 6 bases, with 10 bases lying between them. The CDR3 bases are TGTGCCAGCATGCTAGCTGGCAATGAGCAGTTCTTC. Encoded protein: CASMLAGNEQFF.

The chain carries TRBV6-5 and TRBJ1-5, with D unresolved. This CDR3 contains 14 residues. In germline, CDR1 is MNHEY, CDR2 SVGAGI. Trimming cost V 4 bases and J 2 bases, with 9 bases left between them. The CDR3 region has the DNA TGTGCCAGCAGTTGGGAGGGAGGCAATCAGCCCCAGCATTTT. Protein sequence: CASSWEGGNQPQHF.